One sample yielded the 24 T cell receptor beta chains listed below, sequenced in a study of PD-1 blockade in classical Hodgkin lymphoma. There was relapse after autologous stem cell transplantation in every patient, and there was variation in brentuximab vedotin exposure. Clones were sequenced by immunoSEQ multiplex PCR, and TCRdb holds only the in-frame ones, with some missing. The table records about 12,000 clones, 80% to 85% of them present only once. The sample consisted of peripheral blood mononuclear cells (PBMCs), taken at baseline. These receptors all come from a human donor with classical Hodgkin lymphoma.

The V and J genes are TRBV19 and TRBJ1-5; 7 bases line up with TRBD1. This CDR3 spans 13 amino acids. Trimming took 8 bases from V and 5 from J; bases not matched to a gene: 6. The germline gives CDR1 LNHDA, CDR2 SQIVND (reference sequence). In DNA form, the CDR3 reads TGTGCCAGTGCGGGACAGTATGATCAGCCCCAGCATTTT. As protein: CASAGQYDQPQHF.

CDR3 loop: CASSQNGLAFSESSTDTQYF. In DNA, the CDR3 is TGTGCCAGCAGCCAGAACGGACTAGCCTTCTCTGAGTCTAGCACAGATACGCAGTATTTT. V gene TRBV4-2 combines with J gene TRBJ2-3; 8 bases agree with TRBD2. The V gene end was trimmed by 3 bases and the J gene end by 0 bases; junction bases not matched to a gene: 17. This CDR3 is 20 amino acids long. Per germline, CDR1 LGHNA and CDR2 YNFKEQ.

The chain employs TRBV19 and TRBJ2-5; D is ambiguous. Per germline, CDR1 LNHDA and CDR2 SQIVND (reference sequence). This CDR3 spans 13 amino acids. V was trimmed by 2 bases and J by 4 bases, leaving 8 bases between them. The CDR3 loop reads CASSISGRETQYF. CDR3 nucleotides: TGTGCCAGTAGTATATCCGGGCGAGAGACCCAGTACTTC.

V is TRBV18 and J is TRBJ2-5, with D maybe TRBD2 (6 bases). CDR3 length: 17 residues. Germline CDR1 KGHSH, CDR2 LQKENI. V lost 3 bases and J 3 bases, leaving 20 bases between the germline ends. The DNA of the CDR3 is TGTGCCAGCTCACCCCCGAGTGGAGGGAGGAATAAAGAGACCCAGTACTTC. This codes for CASSPPSGGRNKETQYF.

The chain recombines TRBV18 with TRBJ2-7, with 7 bases aligning to TRBD2. V lost 3 bases, J lost 6 bases, and 14 bases stayed unmatched. From germline, CDR1 is KGHSH and CDR2 LQKENI. The CDR3 consists of 16 residues. This CDR3 is CASSPHRLATPIEQYF. The CDR3 DNA sequence: TGTGCCAGCTCACCCCACAGACTAGCAACCCCTATCGAGCAGTACTTC.

The rearrangement uses TRBV6-1 and TRBJ2-7; 8 nucleotides align to TRBD1. CDR1 is MNHNS, CDR2 SASEGT, per germline. V lost 4 bases, J lost 3 bases, and 5 bases stayed unmatched. The CDR3 runs 14 residues. CDR3 in DNA: TGTGCCAGCAGTGGGACAGGGCTACTCTACGAGCAGTACTTC. This codes for CASSGTGLLYEQYF.

CDR3 bases: TGTGCCAGCAGTGACTCGGCGGAATACAATGAGCAGTTCTTC. Amino acids: CASSDSAEYNEQFF. The chain recombines TRBV6-4 with TRBJ2-1; D remains ambiguous. V lost 0 bases to trimming and J lost 4 bases, with 7 bases between them. This CDR3 has 14 residues. The germline V gene encodes CDR1 MRHNA and CDR2 SNTAGT.

This clone has just one count. V gene TRBV10-3 combines with J gene TRBJ1-5; no reliable D call. The V end was cut by 0 bases, the J end by 3 bases, with 3 bases between. Germline CDR1 ENHRY, CDR2 SYGVKD. This CDR3 spans 13 amino acids. This CDR3 is CAISESSNQPQHF. CDR3 coding DNA: TGTGCCATCAGTGAGTCGTCCAATCAGCCCCAGCATTTT.

The J gene is TRBJ2-1, the V gene TRBV18; no clear D gene. CDR1 is KGHSH and CDR2 is LQKENI in the germline V gene. There are 12 residues in the CDR3. The V end lost 4 bases, the J end lost 3 bases, and 4 bases lay between the germline ends. The CDR3, as DNA: TGTGCCAGCTCACTGGACTACAATGAGCAGTTCTTC. Translating it yields CASSLDYNEQFF. The full variable domain, completed using reference TRBV18 and TRBJ2-1, is NAGVMQNPRHLVRRRGQEARLRCSPMKGHSHVYWYRQLPEEGLKFMVYLQKENIIDESGMPKERFSAEFPKEGPSILRIQQVVRGDSAAYFCASSLDYNEQFFGPGTRLTVL.

The CDR3: CASTSTDTQYF. CDR3 sequence (DNA): TGTGCCAGCACCAGCACAGATACGCAGTATTTT. The chain uses TRBV27 and TRBJ2-3; no reliable D call. CDR3 length: 11 amino acids. Germline CDR1 is MNHEY and CDR2 is SMNVEV (reference sequence). V lost 7 bases to trimming and J lost 0 bases, with 2 bases between them.

V is TRBV5-1 and J is TRBJ2-2, with TRBD1 identical over 9 bases. There are 16 residues in the CDR3. Germline trimming cut 3 bases from V and 6 bases from J; bases unmatched to any gene: 9. Germline V CDR1 and CDR2: SGHRS, YFSETQ. CDR3 in DNA: TGCGCCAGCAGCTCTGGACAGGGGATATTGTCCGGGGAGCTGTTTTTT. This translates into CASSSGQGILSGELFF.

This clone came up once. The junction does not match germline at one end; this may be a read error. The rearrangement uses TRBV13 and TRBJ1-3; D remains ambiguous. The CDR3 is 14 residues long. The germline V gene encodes CDR1 PRHDT and CDR2 FYEKMQ (reference sequence). The DNA of the CDR3 is TGTGCCAGCAGCTTAGACAACTCCGGAACCACCATATATTTT. Translating gives CASSLDNSGTTIYF. Supplemented by reference TRBV13 and TRBJ1-3, the full variable domain reads AAGVIQSPRHLIKEKRETATLKCYPIPRHDTVYWYQQGPGQDPQFLISFYEKMQSDKGSIPDRFSAQQFSDYHSELNMSSLELGDSALYFCASSLDNSGTTIYFGEGSWLTVV.

The chain couples TRBV5-1 to TRBJ2-3; 9 nucleotides match TRBD2. The germline gives CDR1 SGHRS, CDR2 YFSETQ. V was clipped by 4 bases and J by 3 bases; unmatched bases: 9. The CDR3 runs 16 residues. The CDR3 here is CASSPLAGALTDTQYF. The CDR3 bases are TGCGCCAGCAGCCCTTTAGCGGGAGCGTTAACAGATACGCAGTATTTT.

In DNA form, the CDR3 reads TGTGCCAGCAGCGTAGCGGGAGGAATTAACAATGAGCAGTTCTTC. It encodes CASSVAGGINNEQFF. The chain couples TRBV9 to TRBJ2-1, with 7 bases identical to TRBD2. The CDR3 consists of 15 residues. CDR1 and CDR2 from the germline V gene are SGDLS and YYNGEE. With V trimmed by 0 bases and J by 5 bases, 5 bases remained unmatched.

The chain recombines TRBV5-1 with TRBJ2-2; D gene unclear. The length of the CDR3 is 15 residues. Per germline, CDR1 SGHRS and CDR2 YFSETQ. Trimming left V 1 base short and J 0 bases short, with 7 bases between. The CDR3 DNA reads as TGCGCCAGCAGCTTGCTGGACGCGAACACCGGGGAGCTGTTTTTT. Its protein product is CASSLLDANTGELFF.

This clone was found a few times. This rearrangement joins TRBV10-3 to TRBJ1-2, with TRBD1 matching over 8 bases. There are 14 residues in the CDR3. Germline V gene sequence: CDR1 ENHRY, CDR2 SYGVKD. The trim removed 5 bases at V and 6 bases at J, leaving 8 bases unmatched. The CDR3 sequence: CAISPPGGRDGYTF. CDR3 DNA: TGTGCCATCAGTCCGCCAGGGGGCAGGGATGGCTACACCTTC.

The DNA for the CDR3 is TGTGCCACCAGCGAAATTAGCGGGAGGGGAGAGACCCAGTACTTC. Amino acid sequence: CATSEISGRGETQYF. The V call is TRBV15, the J call TRBJ2-5; 11 bases fit TRBD2. The CDR3 runs to 15 residues. Unmatched junction bases numbered 6, after V lost 5 bases and J lost 4 bases. From germline, CDR1 is LNHNV and CDR2 YYDKDF (reference sequence).

The chain recombines TRBV16 with TRBJ1-2, with 7 bases matching TRBD1. Germline V gene lookup returns CDR1 KGHSY and CDR2 FQNENV. Trimming took 3 bases from V and 8 from J; bases not matched to a gene: 9. The CDR3 totals 14 residues. The CDR3 coding sequence is TGTGCCAGCAGCCACAATACAGGGGTCAGCGGCTACACCTTC. Residues: CASSHNTGVSGYTF.

This clone was observed a handful of times. The V and J genes are TRBV25-1 and TRBJ1-1; 8 bases agree with TRBD1. The V gene's germline CDR1 is MGHDK and CDR2 SYGVNS. The CDR3 covers 15 residues. Trimming removed 2 bases from V and 0 bases from J; junction bases left unmatched: 2. In nucleotides, the CDR3 is TGTGCCAGCAGTGAACGACAGGGGATGAACACTGAAGCTTTCTTT. This translates into CASSERQGMNTEAFF.

This clone qualifies as medium-sized. This chain joins TRBV6-5 and TRBJ2-7, with 7 bases identical to TRBD2. In germline, CDR1 is MNHEY, CDR2 SVGAGI. J gave up 9 bases and V 6 bases, and 17 bases lay outside the gene matches. The CDR3 is made up of 15 amino acids. This CDR3 reads CASSSGLADASVQYF. CDR3 nucleotide sequence: TGTGCCAGCAGCTCCGGGCTAGCGGACGCCTCGGTGCAGTACTTC.

The V gene is TRBV19, the J gene TRBJ2-2; maybe TRBD1 (7 bases). The CDR3 length is 16 residues. The V gene's germline CDR1 is LNHDA and CDR2 SQIVND (reference sequence). V was cut by 5 bases and J by 5 bases, with 18 bases left in between. CDR3 loop: CASSPRTPGGTGELFF. CDR3 bases: TGTGCCAGTAGTCCCCGGACGCCAGGGGGGACCGGGGAGCTGTTTTTT.

The rearrangement links TRBV28 to TRBJ1-2; the D gene is possibly TRBD1 (5 bases). Trimming stripped 3 bases from V and 6 bases from J, with 14 bases between. CDR1 is MDHEN and CDR2 is SYDVKM in the germline V gene. This CDR3 has 14 residues. CDR3 region: CASSFWGEINGYTF. The DNA of the CDR3 is TGTGCCAGCAGTTTTTGGGGCGAGATCAATGGCTACACCTTC.

This chain connects TRBV6-1 to TRBJ1-5; 8 bases align to TRBD1. V lost 7 bases to trimming and J lost 6 bases; unmatched junction nucleotides: 5. The CDR3 consists of 13 residues. CDR1 and CDR2 (germline): MNHNS, SASEGT. CDR3 loop: CASTTGVAQPQHF. DNA for the CDR3: TGTGCCAGCACGACAGGGGTGGCTCAGCCCCAGCATTTT.

The chain is built from TRBV5-8 and TRBJ2-1, with D unresolved. With 2 bases removed from V and 6 bases from J, the gap between germline ends came to 9 bases. The CDR3 loop spans 13 amino acids. Germline V gene sequence: CDR1 SGHTS, CDR2 YDEGEE. The CDR3 region is CASSLDGVNEQFF. For the CDR3, the DNA is TGTGCCAGCAGCTTAGATGGGGTCAATGAGCAGTTCTTC.